Listed below are T cell receptor beta chains from one sample, sequenced in a study of T cell repertoires in cytomegalovirus infection. Via MiXCR, TCRdb re-called the reads, giving one row per CDR3 protein. Of roughly 200,000 distinct CDR3 sequences in the sample, 17% were seen once. The specimen was CD8+ T cells from PBMCs. These receptors were collected from a human donor in good health (CMV status not recorded). Some clones in this sample may be carry-over from other donors' samples. The CDR3 runs from the conserved cysteine through the conserved F or W. A D gene is named only where the DNA matches it firmly. Expanded clones get a size class; other rows say once, few or many, or leave the size out.

clone size	V gene	D gene	J gene	CDR3 protein	CDR3 DNA
few	TRBV7-8	.	TRBJ1-4	CASSRILATNEKLFF	TGTGCCAGCAGCCGTATTCTAGCAACTAATGAAAAACTGTTTTTT
.	TRBV20-1	.	TRBJ2-5	CSARDQGLAPGDQYF	TGCAGTGCTAGAGATCAGGGGCTGGCTCCGGGGGACCAGTACTTC
.	TRBV19	.	TRBJ1-1	CASTRQGVNTEAFF	TGTGCCAGTACAAGACAAGGGGTGAACACTGAAGCTTTCTTT
.	TRBV12-3/TRBV12-4	.	TRBJ1-2	CASSPQGRLDTF	TGTGCCAGCAGTCCCCAGGGGCGTTTGGATACCTTC
few	TRBV7-6	.	TRBJ2-1	CASSLETFGSYNEQFF	TGTGCCAGCAGCTTGGAAACATTTGGCTCCTACAATGAGCAGTTCTTC
once	TRBV28	.	TRBJ2-7	CASSFNRENGGDYEQYF	TGTGCCAGCAGTTTCAACAGGGAAAATGGCGGGGACTACGAGCAGTACTTC
few	TRBV7-2	.	TRBJ1-1	CASSLRSGIGTEAFF	TGTGCCAGCAGCTTAAGATCAGGCATCGGCACTGAAGCTTTCTTT
.	TRBV7-6	.	TRBJ2-3	CASSLEGRMGGDTQYF	TGTGCCAGCAGCTTAGAAGGCAGGATGGGGGGAGATACGCAGTATTTT
few	TRBV4-3	TRBD2	TRBJ2-1	CASSQALLAILENEQFF	TGCGCCAGCAGCCAAGCACTACTAGCGATCCTGGAAAATGAGCAGTTCTTC
.	TRBV11-2	.	TRBJ1-1	CASTQGENTEAFF	TGTGCCAGCACCCAAGGCGAAAACACTGAAGCTTTCTTT
few	TRBV28	TRBD1	TRBJ1-2	CASSLRGEDRVNGYTF	TGTGCCAGCAGTTTGCGAGGGGAGGACAGGGTGAACGGCTACACCTTC
few	TRBV12-3/TRBV12-4	.	TRBJ2-1	CASTPDMMDEQFF	TGTGCCAGCACCCCGGACATGATGGATGAGCAGTTCTTC
.	TRBV7-9	.	TRBJ2-5	CASSLALGVETQYF	TGTGCCAGCAGCTTAGCGCTAGGGGTCGAGACCCAGTACTTC
.	TRBV29-1	.	TRBJ2-6	CSVGGGSGANVLTF	TGCAGCGTTGGTGGTGGCTCCGGGGCCAACGTCCTGACTTTC
.	TRBV27	TRBD1	TRBJ1-5	CASSGGTGGNQPQHF	TGTGCCAGCAGTGGGGGGACAGGAGGGAATCAGCCCCAGCATTTT
few	TRBV28	.	TRBJ2-7	CASRSDGINSYEQYF	TGTGCCAGCAGGTCCGACGGGATAAACTCCTACGAGCAGTACTTC
few	TRBV7-9	.	TRBJ1-5	CASSLATDSNQPQHF	TGTGCCAGCAGCTTAGCTACAGATAGCAATCAGCCCCAGCATTTT
.	TRBV28	TRBD2	TRBJ2-5	CASSRRLAGNKETQYF	TGTGCCAGCAGCCGTAGACTAGCGGGGAATAAAGAGACCCAGTACTTC
few	TRBV7-9	.	TRBJ1-4	CASSPAGESNEKLFF	TGTGCCAGCAGCCCCGCGGGAGAAAGTAATGAAAAACTGTTTTTT
few	TRBV7-9	.	TRBJ2-7	CASSSQTYEQYF	TGTGCCAGCAGCTCTCAGACCTACGAGCAGTACTTC
many	TRBV7-2	TRBD1	TRBJ2-1	CASSLEDDRVTYNEQFF	TGTGCCAGCAGCTTAGAGGATGACAGGGTAACCTACAATGAGCAGTTCTTC
.	TRBV20-1	.	TRBJ2-2	CSAGPITEHTGELFF	TGCAGTGCCGGACCCATTACCGAGCACACCGGGGAGCTGTTTTTT
many	TRBV7-2	TRBD1	TRBJ2-7	CASARGQGSYEQYF	TGTGCCAGCGCCAGGGGGCAGGGCTCCTACGAGCAGTACTTC
.	TRBV2	.	TRBJ2-1	CASVLEEQFF	TGTGCCAGCGTCTTGGAGGAGCAGTTCTTC
few	TRBV29-1	TRBD1	TRBJ2-1	CSVEGGQGIPYNEQFF	TGCAGCGTTGAAGGGGGACAGGGGATTCCTTACAATGAGCAGTTCTTC
few	TRBV20-1	.	TRBJ1-2	CSARDGQLLYGYTF	TGCAGTGCTAGAGATGGACAGTTACTCTATGGCTACACCTTC
few	TRBV12-3/TRBV12-4	.	TRBJ2-7	CASSLQGSSSYEQYF	TGTGCCAGCAGTCTTCAGGGGTCGAGCTCCTACGAGCAGTACTTC
few	TRBV9	.	TRBJ2-3	CASSAGVNPQYF	TGTGCCAGCAGCGCCGGGGTGAATCCGCAGTATTTT
few	TRBV19	.	TRBJ1-1	CASSTRQARTEAFF	TGTGCCAGTAGTACCCGACAGGCGAGGACTGAAGCTTTCTTT
.	TRBV12-3/TRBV12-4	TRBD2	TRBJ2-1	CASSLGTSGAYNEQFF	TGTGCCAGCAGTCTCGGGACTAGCGGGGCCTACAATGAGCAGTTCTTC
.	TRBV19	TRBD1	TRBJ1-1	CASSPGTDVNTEAFF	TGTGCCAGTAGTCCCGGGACAGATGTGAACACTGAAGCTTTCTTT
few	TRBV20-1	TRBD2	TRBJ2-1	CSAWGLADVQGQFF	TGCAGTGCTTGGGGACTAGCGGATGTACAGGGGCAGTTCTTC
.	TRBV7-8	.	TRBJ2-5	CASSLAWGHQETQYF	TGTGCCAGCAGCTTAGCCTGGGGGCACCAAGAGACCCAGTACTTC
few	TRBV11-2	.	TRBJ1-4	CASSWFGDENEKLFF	TGTGCCAGCAGCTGGTTTGGGGACGAGAATGAAAAACTGTTTTTT
.	TRBV20-1	.	TRBJ2-7	CSAIEWTIGSYEQYF	TGCAGTGCAATAGAATGGACAATCGGTTCCTACGAGCAGTACTTC
few	TRBV6-2/TRBV6-3	.	TRBJ2-4	CASRDIEFNIQYF	TGTGCCAGCAGGGATATAGAGTTCAACATTCAGTACTTC
.	TRBV6-5	TRBD1	TRBJ1-5	CASKGQGANQPQHF	TGTGCCAGCAAAGGACAGGGGGCAAATCAGCCCCAGCATTTT
.	TRBV6-6	.	TRBJ2-3	CASSSTTRTDTQYF	TGTGCCAGCAGTTCCACGACTCGCACAGATACGCAGTATTTT
few	TRBV6-8	.	TRBJ1-2	CTTHPLGYTF	TGTACAACACACCCGCTTGGCTACACCTTC
.	TRBV27	TRBD2	TRBJ2-3	CASRPAGGGSKDTQYF	TGTGCCAGCAGACCGGCGGGCGGGGGGTCCAAGGATACGCAGTATTTT
few	TRBV2	.	TRBJ2-3	CATLKGGTDTQYF	TGTGCCACTTTAAAGGGGGGAACAGATACGCAGTATTTT
.	TRBV29-1	.	TRBJ2-7	CSVDRGGPYEQYF	TGCAGCGTTGACAGGGGTGGCCCCTACGAGCAGTACTTC
.	TRBV15	TRBD1	TRBJ1-1	CATSTRTGGFLSTEAFF	TGTGCCACCAGCACCAGGACAGGGGGCTTTCTAAGCACTGAAGCTTTCTTT
.	TRBV3-1	TRBD2	TRBJ2-5	CASSFGLAGKYQETQYF	TGTGCCAGCAGTTTTGGACTAGCGGGGAAGTACCAAGAGACCCAGTACTTC
.	TRBV7-2	.	TRBJ2-1	CASSTSVSNEQFF	TGTGCCAGCAGCACCAGTGTCTCGAATGAGCAGTTCTTC
few	TRBV27	TRBD1	TRBJ1-4	CASSTGTGTEKLFF	TGTGCCAGCAGTACCGGGACAGGGACCGAAAAACTGTTTTTT
many	TRBV6-2/TRBV6-3	.	TRBJ2-7	CASSYSTGQLSYEQYF	TGTGCCAGCAGTTACTCGACGGGGCAGCTATCCTACGAGCAGTACTTC
.	TRBV27	.	TRBJ1-2	CASSPGSRWGYTF	TGTGCCAGCAGCCCCGGGTCCCGATGGGGCTACACCTTC
.	TRBV12-3/TRBV12-4	TRBD1	TRBJ2-3	CASSSGQELISTDTQYF	TGTGCCAGCAGTTCAGGACAGGAACTAATTAGCACAGATACGCAGTATTTT
.	TRBV29-1	TRBD1	TRBJ1-2	CSVEGGTGYNYGYTF	TGCAGCGTTGAAGGGGGGACAGGGTATAACTATGGCTACACCTTC
few	TRBV20-1	.	TRBJ2-5	CSARRETQYF	TGCAGTGCTAGACGAGAGACCCAGTACTTC
many	TRBV20-1	.	TRBJ2-3	CSSWGASTDTQYF	TGCAGCAGTTGGGGGGCTAGCACAGATACGCAGTATTTT